Shown below are 16 T cell receptor beta chains from a single sample sequenced in a study of cytomegalovirus exposure and HLA in healthy donors. Amplification used 60 Vbeta primers and 13 Jbeta primers. TCRdb's copy holds only in-frame clones and misses some; the assay was immunoSEQ multiplex PCR. The table lists 150,000 to 200,000 clones, around 80% of them singletons, with about 0.82% in the top ten. Material: PBMCs. Receptors were obtained from a woman aged 18 to 35 in good health and CMV-seronegative.

The V and J genes are TRBV4-3 and TRBJ2-3; 7 bases line up with TRBD2. With 1 base clipped from V and 4 bases from J, the junction kept 2 bases outside the gene matches. Germline V gene sequence: CDR1 LGHNA, CDR2 YSLEER. This CDR3 has 14 amino acids. The CDR3 is CASSQARGSDTQYF. In DNA, the CDR3 is TGCGCCAGCAGCCAAGCGCGGGGGTCAGATACGCAGTATTTT.

The V and J genes are TRBV10-3 and TRBJ1-2, with D possibly being TRBD1 (5 bases). Deletions cut 2 bases from V and 3 bases from J, with 16 bases between. Germline CDR1 reads ENHRY; CDR2 reads SYGVKD. This CDR3 contains 16 residues. CDR3 loop: CAISERGRGYDYGYTF. The CDR3 DNA reads TGTGCCATCAGTGAGAGGGGACGGGGGTACGACTATGGCTACACCTTC.

The chain couples TRBV27 to TRBJ2-2, with TRBD1 matching over 10 bases. Germline V gene data show CDR1 as MNHEY and CDR2 as SMNVEV (reference sequence). V was clipped by 4 bases and J by 5 bases; unmatched bases: 10. CDR3 size: 17 residues. The CDR3 sequence: CASSSAKGTGVTGELFF. The CDR3 region has the DNA TGTGCCAGCAGTTCAGCTAAAGGGACAGGGGTTACCGGGGAGCTGTTTTTT.

The chain employs TRBV11-3 and TRBJ1-1; 8 nucleotides line up with TRBD1. The CDR3 runs to 15 residues. CDR1 and CDR2 from the germline V gene are SGHNT and YENEEA. The trim removed 7 bases at V and 3 bases at J, leaving 10 bases unmatched. The CDR3 here is CASMGQAFRHTEAFF. For the CDR3, the DNA is TGTGCCAGCATGGGACAGGCCTTTAGGCACACTGAAGCTTTCTTT.

The chain is built from TRBV5-1 and TRBJ2-7; TRBD1 aligns across 9 bases. The CDR3 consists of 16 residues. V was pared by 0 bases and J by 1 base, with 5 bases of the junction left unmatched. Germline V CDR1 and CDR2: SGHRS, YFSETQ. CDR3 sequence (DNA): TGCGCCAGCAGCTTGGCCGACAGGGGGACTTCCTACGAGCAGTACTTC. It codes for CASSLADRGTSYEQYF. The full variable domain, with the rest looked up from reference TRBV5-1 and TRBJ2-7, is KAGVTQTPRYLIKTRGQQVTLSCSPISGHRSVSWYQQTPGQGLQFLFEYFSETQRNKGNFPGRFSGRQFSNSRSEMNVSTLELGDSALYLCASSLADRGTSYEQYFGPGTRLTVT.

The V and J genes are TRBV5-4 and TRBJ1-1, with no clear D. The CDR3 loop spans 14 amino acids. Germline lookup yields CDR1 SGHNT and CDR2 YYREEE (reference sequence). Trimming shortened V by 1 base and J by 1 base, and 8 bases separated the two germline ends. CDR3 bases: TGTGCCAGCAGCTTGTTGGGCAGGAACACTGAAGCTTTCTTT. This translates into CASSLLGRNTEAFF.

In this sample, this clone turned up a few times. The chain employs TRBV15 and TRBJ2-7; weak D call: TRBD2 (5 bases). With 0 bases removed from V and 4 bases from J, the gap between germline ends came to 7 bases. This CDR3 contains 13 residues. Looked up from germline, CDR1 is LNHNV and CDR2 is YYDKDF (reference sequence). The CDR3 DNA reads as TGTGCCACCAGCAGAGAACTAGATTACGAGCAGTACTTC. This codes for CATSRELDYEQYF.

The genes are TRBV4-1 and TRBJ2-3, with 11 bases matching TRBD2. CDR1 and CDR2 from the germline V gene are MGHRA and YSYEKL. Germline trimming cut 0 bases from V and 7 bases from J; bases unmatched to any gene: 3. This CDR3 spans 15 amino acids. The CDR3 DNA is TGCGCCAGCAGCCAAGATTCTAGCGGGAGGTATACGCAGTATTTT. Its protein product is CASSQDSSGRYTQYF.

V usage is TRBV30 and J usage is TRBJ2-2, with a tentative D call TRBD2 (5 bases). The length of the CDR3 is 17 residues. In germline, CDR1 is GTSNPN, CDR2 SVGIG (reference sequence). V gave up 8 bases and J gave up 1 base, with 23 bases separating them. The CDR3 spells CAANGGQVLKNTGELFF. For the CDR3, the DNA is TGTGCCGCCAACGGCGGGCAAGTTCTAAAGAACACCGGGGAGCTGTTTTTT.

The V call is TRBV28, the J call TRBJ1-4; 9 bases are shared with TRBD1. The germline gives CDR1 MDHEN, CDR2 SYDVKM. CDR3 length: 15 residues. The V and J ends lost 6 bases and 8 bases, in that order; junction bases with no gene match: 10. The CDR3 here is CASSARGTGQEKLFF. The CDR3 nucleotides are TGTGCCAGCAGCGCACGAGGGACAGGGCAAGAAAAACTGTTTTTT.

V usage is TRBV28 and J usage is TRBJ2-5; D remains ambiguous. The CDR3 is made up of 13 amino acids. The ends were cut back, 1 base at V and 3 bases at J, with 6 bases in the middle. Germline-derived CDR1 and CDR2 are MDHEN and SYDVKM. In DNA, the CDR3 is TGTGCCAGCAGTTTATCTTACAAAGAGACCCAGTACTTC. Translation: CASSLSYKETQYF.

This sequence joins TRBV5-1 and TRBJ2-5; 10 nucleotides align to TRBD1. This CDR3 region has 15 residues. J gave up 4 bases and V 4 bases, and 7 bases lay outside the gene matches. Germline V CDR1 and CDR2: SGHRS, YFSETQ. The CDR3 nucleotides are TGCGCCAGCAGCCCAGGGGACAGGGGTAGAGAGACCCAGTACTTC. Translating gives CASSPGDRGRETQYF.

There are a few counts of this clone. J is TRBJ2-7 and V is TRBV19, with a tentative D call TRBD2 (6 bases). V was shortened by 3 bases and J by 6 bases, with 15 bases between the two germline ends. In germline, CDR1 is LNHDA, CDR2 SQIVND (reference sequence). The CDR3 contains 14 residues. The chain's CDR3 is CASSIEFRGFEQYF. CDR3 sequence (DNA): TGTGCCAGTAGTATTGAGTTTCGGGGGTTCGAGCAGTACTTC.

The chain couples TRBV2 to TRBJ2-7, with no clear D. V dropped 4 bases and J dropped 2 bases, with 3 bases sitting between them. The CDR3 is made up of 11 amino acids. CDR1 and CDR2 from the germline V gene are SNHLY and FYNNEI. The CDR3 is CASSVTYEQYF. The CDR3 nucleotides read TGTGCCAGCAGTGTTACCTACGAGCAGTACTTC.

The chain couples TRBV6-4 to TRBJ2-7; a possible D gene is TRBD2 (5 bases). The CDR3 extends over 15 amino acids. Per the germline V gene, CDR1 is MRHNA and CDR2 is SNTAGT. V was shortened by 3 bases and J by 5 bases, with 17 bases between the two germline ends. CDR3 DNA sequence: TGTGCCAGCAGTGAAGCGCCGGGAAGTTCCGACGAGCAGTACTTC. Translated, it gives CASSEAPGSSDEQYF.

The chain joins TRBV27 to TRBJ1-2, with D possibly matching TRBD1 (6 bases). This CDR3 comprises 17 residues. Trimming pared 6 bases from V and 1 base from J, leaving 21 bases between. Germline values: CDR1 MNHEY, CDR2 SMNVEV (reference sequence). DNA for the CDR3: TGTGCCAGCAGCTCCTCTGGACAGAAAAATGTTAACTATGGCTACACCTTC. It specifies CASSSSGQKNVNYGYTF.